This TCR beta chain was captured by sequencing in a study of T cell responses to AZD1222 COVID-19 vaccine. With V trimmed by 5 bases and J by 7 bases, 10 bases remained unmatched. Per the germline V gene, CDR1 is PRHDT and CDR2 is FYEKMQ (reference sequence). The CDR3 contains 15 residues. Method: immunoSEQ multiplex PCR; TCRdb's copy keeps in-frame clones and lacks some. The profile shows 200,000 to 300,000 clones, 85% to 95% of them singletons. The sequencing used peripheral blood, collected on day 0 of AZD1222 vaccination. This chain links TRBV13 with TRBJ2-1; TRBD2 matches at 8 bases. The sequence was collected from an adult in good health. The CDR3 DNA follows: TGTGCCAGCAGCCCCTTTGACGGGGGGGCAAATGAGCAGTTCTTC. Amino acids: CASSPFDGGANEQFF.